This TCR beta chain was profiled in a study of T cell clonality in common variable immunodeficiency. Study results and caveats: Fewer TCRbeta clones were shared among CVID subjects than controls. Reportedly, TCR beta sequences from common variable immunodeficiency showed fewer deletions and N-nucleotide insertions.

Clones were sequenced by immunoSEQ multiplex PCR, and TCRdb holds only the in-frame ones, with some missing. The profile covers about 35,000 clones, none occurring a single time. Worth noting for this clone: Its antigen is not known. The read ends 3 residues early relative to the CDR3; the germline J gene fills the gap.

The CDR3 runs to 17 residues. Looked up from germline, CDR1 is SGHVS and CDR2 is FNYEAQ. V trimming: 5 bases; J trimming: 1 base; junction bases outside the gene matches: 12. The chain has TRBV7-6 and TRBJ2-3, with 7 nucleotides matching TRBD2. This TCR was sampled from a human donor with common variable immunodeficiency. The sequenced sample was peripheral blood mononuclear cells. Incomplete CDR3 DNA: TGTGCCAGCAGCCAGAACGGGGGGACGGGTGGCACAGATACG. It translates to CASSQNGGTGGTDT. The full CDR3 protein reads CASSQNGGTGGTDTQYF.